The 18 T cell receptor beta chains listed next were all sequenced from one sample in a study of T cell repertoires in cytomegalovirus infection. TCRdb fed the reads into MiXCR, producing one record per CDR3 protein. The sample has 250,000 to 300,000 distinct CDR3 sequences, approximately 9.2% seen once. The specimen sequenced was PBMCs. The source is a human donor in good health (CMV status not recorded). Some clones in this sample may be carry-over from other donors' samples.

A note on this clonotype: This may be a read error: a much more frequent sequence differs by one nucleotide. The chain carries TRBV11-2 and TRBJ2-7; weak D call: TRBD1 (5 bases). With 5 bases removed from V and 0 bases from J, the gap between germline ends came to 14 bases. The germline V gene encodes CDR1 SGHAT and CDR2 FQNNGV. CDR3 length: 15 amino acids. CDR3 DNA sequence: TGTGCCAGCAGCCAGACTGACAGACCCTCCTACGAGCAGTACTTC. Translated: CASSQTDRPSYEQYF.

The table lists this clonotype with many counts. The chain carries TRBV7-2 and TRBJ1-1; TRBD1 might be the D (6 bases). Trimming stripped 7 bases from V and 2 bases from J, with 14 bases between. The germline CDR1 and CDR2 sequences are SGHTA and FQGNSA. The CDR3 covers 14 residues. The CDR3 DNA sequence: TGTGCCAGCACCCTCACGGGGGCAAACACTGAAGCTTTCTTT. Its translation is CASTLTGANTEAFF.

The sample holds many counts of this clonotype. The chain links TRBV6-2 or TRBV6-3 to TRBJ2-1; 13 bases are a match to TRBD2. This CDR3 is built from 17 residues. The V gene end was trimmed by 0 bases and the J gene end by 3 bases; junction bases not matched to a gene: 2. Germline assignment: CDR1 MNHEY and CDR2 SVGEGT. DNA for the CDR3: TGTGCCAGCAGTTACTCCGGGACTAGCGGGGTCTACAATGAGCAGTTCTTC. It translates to CASSYSGTSGVYNEQFF.

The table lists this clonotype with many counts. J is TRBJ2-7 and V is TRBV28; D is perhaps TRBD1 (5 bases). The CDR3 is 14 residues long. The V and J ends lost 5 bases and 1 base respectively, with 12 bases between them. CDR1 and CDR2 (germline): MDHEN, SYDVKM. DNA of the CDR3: TGTGCCAGCAGTAACCTCAGGGATTCCTACGAGCAGTACTTC. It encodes CASSNLRDSYEQYF.

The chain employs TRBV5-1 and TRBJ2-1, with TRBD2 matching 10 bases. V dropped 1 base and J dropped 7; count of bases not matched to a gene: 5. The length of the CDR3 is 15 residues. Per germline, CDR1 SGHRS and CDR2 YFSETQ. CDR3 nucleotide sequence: TGCGCCAGCAGCTTGCCAGCGGGGGGGCATAATGAGCAGTTCTTC. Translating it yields CASSLPAGGHNEQFF.

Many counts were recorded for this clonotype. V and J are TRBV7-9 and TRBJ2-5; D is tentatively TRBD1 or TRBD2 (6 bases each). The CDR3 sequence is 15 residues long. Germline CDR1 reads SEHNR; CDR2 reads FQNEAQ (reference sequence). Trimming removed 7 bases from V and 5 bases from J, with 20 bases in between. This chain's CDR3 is CASTTEGGLSETQYF. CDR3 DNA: TGTGCCAGCACCACAGAGGGGGGATTGTCGGAGACCCAGTACTTC.

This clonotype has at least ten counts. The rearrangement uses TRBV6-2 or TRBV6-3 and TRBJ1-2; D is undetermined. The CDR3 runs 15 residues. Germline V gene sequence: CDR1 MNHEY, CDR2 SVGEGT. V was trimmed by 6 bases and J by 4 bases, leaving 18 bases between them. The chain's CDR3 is CASSVWEPGPYGYTF. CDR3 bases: TGTGCCAGCAGCGTGTGGGAGCCTGGCCCCTATGGCTACACCTTC.

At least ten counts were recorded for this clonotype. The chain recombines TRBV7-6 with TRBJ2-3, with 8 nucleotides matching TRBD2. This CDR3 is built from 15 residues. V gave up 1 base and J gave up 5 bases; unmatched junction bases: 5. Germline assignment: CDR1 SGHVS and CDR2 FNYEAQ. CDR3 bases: TGTGCCAGCAGCTTAGAAAGCGGGAGAATAGATACGCAGTATTTT. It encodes CASSLESGRIDTQYF.

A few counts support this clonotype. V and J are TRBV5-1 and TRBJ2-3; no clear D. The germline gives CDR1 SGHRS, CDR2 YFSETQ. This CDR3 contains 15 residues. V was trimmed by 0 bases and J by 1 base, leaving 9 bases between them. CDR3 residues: CASSLGRIRTDTQYF. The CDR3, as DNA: TGCGCCAGCAGCTTGGGCAGGATACGCACAGATACGCAGTATTTT.

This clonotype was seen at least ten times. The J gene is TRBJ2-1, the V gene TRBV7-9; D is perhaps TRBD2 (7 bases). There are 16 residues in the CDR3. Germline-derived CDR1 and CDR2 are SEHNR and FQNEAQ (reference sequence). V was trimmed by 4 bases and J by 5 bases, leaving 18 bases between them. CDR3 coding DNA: TGTGCCAGCAGCTACAGGGCGGGAGCTTCCAACAATGAGCAGTTCTTC. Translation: CASSYRAGASNNEQFF.

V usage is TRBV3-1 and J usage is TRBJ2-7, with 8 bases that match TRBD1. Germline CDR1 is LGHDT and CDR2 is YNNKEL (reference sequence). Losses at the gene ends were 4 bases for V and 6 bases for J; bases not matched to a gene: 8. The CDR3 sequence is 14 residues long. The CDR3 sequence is CASSRRTGTREQYF. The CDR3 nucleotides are TGTGCCAGCAGCCGACGGACAGGGACTCGCGAGCAGTACTTC.

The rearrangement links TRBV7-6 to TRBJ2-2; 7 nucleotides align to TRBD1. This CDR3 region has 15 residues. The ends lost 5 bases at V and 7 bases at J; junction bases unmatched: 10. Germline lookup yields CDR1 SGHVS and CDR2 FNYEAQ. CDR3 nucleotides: TGTGCCAGCAGCCCACGACAGGGCGGCGGCGGGGAGCTGTTTTTT. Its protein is CASSPRQGGGGELFF.

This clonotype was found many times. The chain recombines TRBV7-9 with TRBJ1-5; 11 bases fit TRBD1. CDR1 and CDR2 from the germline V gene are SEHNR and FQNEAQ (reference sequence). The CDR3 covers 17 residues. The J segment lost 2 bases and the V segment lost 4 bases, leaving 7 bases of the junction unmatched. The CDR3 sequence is CASSSGQGERGNQPQHF. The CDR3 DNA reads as TGTGCCAGCAGCTCGGGACAGGGGGAAAGAGGCAATCAGCCCCAGCATTTT.

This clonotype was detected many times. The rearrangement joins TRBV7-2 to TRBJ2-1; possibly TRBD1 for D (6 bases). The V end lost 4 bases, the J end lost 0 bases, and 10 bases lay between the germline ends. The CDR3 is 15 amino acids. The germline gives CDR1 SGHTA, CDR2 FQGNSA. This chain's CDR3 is CASSSQDSSYNEQFF. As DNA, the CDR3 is TGTGCCAGCAGCTCGCAGGACAGCTCCTACAATGAGCAGTTCTTC.

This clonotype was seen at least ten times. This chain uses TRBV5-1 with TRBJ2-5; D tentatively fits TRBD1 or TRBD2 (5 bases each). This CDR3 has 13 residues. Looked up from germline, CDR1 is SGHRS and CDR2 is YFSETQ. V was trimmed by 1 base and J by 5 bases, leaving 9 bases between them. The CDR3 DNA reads TGCGCCAGCAGCTTGTATGGGACGGAGACCCAGTACTTC. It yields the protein CASSLYGTETQYF.

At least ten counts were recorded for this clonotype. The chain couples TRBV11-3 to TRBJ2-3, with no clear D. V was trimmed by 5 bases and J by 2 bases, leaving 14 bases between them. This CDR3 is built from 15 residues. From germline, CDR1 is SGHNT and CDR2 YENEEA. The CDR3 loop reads CASSPLLEYTDTQYF. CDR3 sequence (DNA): TGTGCCAGCAGCCCCCTTTTAGAATACACAGATACGCAGTATTTT.

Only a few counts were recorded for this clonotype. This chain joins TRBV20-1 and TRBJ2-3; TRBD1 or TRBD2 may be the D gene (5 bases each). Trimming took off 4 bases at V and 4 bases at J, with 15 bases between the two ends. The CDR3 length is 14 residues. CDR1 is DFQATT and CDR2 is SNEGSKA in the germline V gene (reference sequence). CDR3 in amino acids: CSATRDGRSDTQYF. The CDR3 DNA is TGCAGTGCTACCCGGGACGGGCGATCAGATACGCAGTATTTT.

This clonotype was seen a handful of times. The CDR3 coding sequence is TGCAGTGCTAGAGAGGACCTCACAGATACGCAGTATTTT. Its protein product is CSAREDLTDTQYF. V usage is TRBV20-1 and J usage is TRBJ2-3; D is ambiguous. The CDR3 runs 13 residues. Germline V gene lookup returns CDR1 DFQATT and CDR2 SNEGSKA (reference sequence). V was pared by 0 bases and J by 2 bases, with 6 bases between.